The 10 T cell receptor beta chains below come from one sample, sequenced in a study of T cells after yellow fever vaccination. TCRdb independently ran MiXCR on the 5' RACE reads; one entry per CDR3 protein. This table holds tens of thousands of distinct CDR3 sequences, about 7.9% found once. The sample in question was CD8+ T cells sorted from PBMCs, obtained about 2 weeks after the first yellow fever vaccination. These receptors all come from a man aged 18 to 29 who received the YFV17D yellow fever vaccine.

This clonotype turned up a few times. V is TRBV4-1 and J is TRBJ2-7; unclear D gene. The V end lost 5 bases, the J end lost 3 bases, and 11 bases lay between the germline ends. Germline values: CDR1 MGHRA, CDR2 YSYEKL. The CDR3 extends over 13 amino acids. The CDR3 bases are TGCGCCAGCAGCTCAGTTAAGGGCTACGAGCAGTACTTC. As protein: CASSSVKGYEQYF.

The V and J genes are TRBV25-1 and TRBJ2-2, with a weak D call TRBD1 (5 bases). CDR1 is MGHDK and CDR2 is SYGVNS in the germline V gene. The V end was cut by 8 bases, the J end by 3 bases, with 7 bases between. This CDR3 has 12 residues. CDR3 in amino acids: CASRQYTGELFF. The CDR3 DNA is TGTGCCAGCCGACAGTACACCGGGGAGCTGTTTTTT.

This clonotype appeared a few times. The J gene is TRBJ1-5, the V gene TRBV19; D might be TRBD1 (6 bases). The germline CDR1 and CDR2 sequences are LNHDA and SQIVND (reference sequence). V was clipped by 7 bases and J by 7 bases, with 26 bases between them. The CDR3 totals 17 residues. The CDR3 loop reads CASTPSGGRGGGQPQHF. Here the CDR3 DNA reads TGTGCCAGTACTCCCTCAGGCGGCAGGGGAGGCGGCCAGCCCCAGCATTTT. The full variable domain, with the rest looked up from reference TRBV19 and TRBJ1-5, is DGGITQSPKYLFRKEGQNVTLSCEQNLNHDAMYWYRQDPGQGLRLIYYSQIVNDFQKGDIAEGYSVSREKKESFPLTVTSAQKNPTAFYLCASTPSGGRGGGQPQHFGDGTRLSIL.

This clonotype has just a few counts. The chain uses TRBV7-9 and TRBJ1-2; 7 positions match TRBD1. V lost 3 bases, J lost 13 bases, and 8 bases stayed unmatched. The CDR3 runs 12 residues. Germline values: CDR1 SEHNR, CDR2 FQNEAQ (reference sequence). The CDR3 sequence: CASSFDRDGFTF. CDR3 coding DNA: TGTGCCAGCAGCTTCGACAGGGACGGGTTCACCTTC.

At least ten counts were recorded for this clonotype. This rearrangement joins TRBV27 to TRBJ2-7; 11 positions match TRBD2. Germline CDR1 is MNHEY and CDR2 is SMNVEV (reference sequence). J lost 0 bases, V lost 8 bases, and 9 bases had no gene match. The CDR3 is 16 residues long. The CDR3 DNA follows: TGTGCCAGCGCATCCGGGCTAGCGGGGGGCTCCTACGAGCAGTACGTC. Its translation is CASASGLAGGSYEQYV.

Turning to this clonotype: A much larger clone differs by one base, so this may be a read error. The chain employs TRBV30 and TRBJ2-6; TRBD1 might be the D (5 bases). CDR3 length: 13 amino acids. Germline V lookup: CDR1 GTSNPN, CDR2 SVGIG (reference sequence). CDR3 coding DNA: TGTGCCTCCCAGGGCTCTGGGGACAACGTCCTGACTTTC. Its protein product is CASQGSGDNVLTF.

This clonotype came up many times. The CDR3 bases are TGTGCCAGCAGCCCGATCACCGCAGATACGCAGTATTTT. The encoded protein is CASSPITADTQYF. The chain recombines TRBV7-2 with TRBJ2-3; no firm D call. V dropped 5 bases and J dropped 4 bases, with 10 bases sitting between them. The length of the CDR3 is 13 residues. Germline lookup yields CDR1 SGHTA and CDR2 FQGNSA.

Many counts were recorded for this clonotype. The chain is built from TRBV27 and TRBJ1-6; D remains unclear. CDR3 length: 13 residues. Germline lookup yields CDR1 MNHEY and CDR2 SMNVEV (reference sequence). The V end was cut by 5 bases, the J end by 13 bases, with 15 bases between. The CDR3 region has the DNA TGTGCCAGCAGTGTCCAGATAGGTTCCCCCCTCCACTTT. This codes for CASSVQIGSPLHF.

This clonotype showed up many times. This sequence joins TRBV4-1 and TRBJ2-7; D not certain. Per germline, CDR1 MGHRA and CDR2 YSYEKL. V lost 4 bases and J lost 5, with 6 bases in between. The CDR3 is 11 residues long. The CDR3 loop is CASSRDNEQYF. The CDR3 DNA reads as TGCGCCAGCAGCCGAGACAACGAGCAGTACTTC.

The sample holds many counts of this clonotype. This chain connects TRBV4-2 to TRBJ2-2; D gene uncertain. This CDR3 has 13 amino acids. Germline CDR1 and CDR2: LGHNA and YNFKEQ. V gave up 8 bases and J gave up 2 bases, with 9 bases separating them. CDR3 nucleotides: TGTGCCAGCGAGGCCCGTAACACCGGGGAGCTGTTTTTT. This codes for CASEARNTGELFF.